These 18 T cell receptor beta chains were sequenced from one sample in a study of beta chain features in type 1 diabetes. Study-wide findings and caveats: Shortening that was moderate but significant affected the TCRB CDR3s of Type 1 diabetes patients in all four CD4+ subsets.

The antigens for these receptors are not known. Since all of the isolated RNA was reverse transcribed, expressed TCRB transcripts were what got sequenced. Sequenced by immunoSEQ multiplex PCR; TCRdb stores in-frame clones only, minus some. This sample has more than 550,000 clones, with over 12% found just once. Sequenced: naive CD4+ T cells from blood. Receptor source: a man aged 18 to 30 with type 1 diabetes.

This chain connects TRBV6-5 to TRBJ1-2; no reliable D call. Germline V lookup: CDR1 MNHEY, CDR2 SVGAGI. The V gene lost 2 bases and the J gene lost 7 bases, with 11 bases spanning the gap. The CDR3 is 13 residues long. CDR3 DNA: TGTGCCAGCAGTTACGGCAGGACGGTTGGCTACACCTTC. Its protein product is CASSYGRTVGYTF.

This clone was seen just once. The CDR3 reads CASNVGRGSYNEQFF. Here the CDR3 DNA reads TGTGCCAGCAACGTTGGGCGGGGTTCCTACAATGAGCAGTTCTTC. The chain is built from TRBV25-1 and TRBJ2-1; weak D call: TRBD2 (6 bases). Per the germline V gene, CDR1 is MGHDK and CDR2 is SYGVNS. V was pared by 7 bases and J by 1 base, with 14 bases between. The CDR3 loop spans 15 amino acids.

This clone has a handful of counts. The chain recombines TRBV7-2 with TRBJ2-1; the D is unclear. V lost 4 bases to trimming and J lost 8 bases, with 15 bases between them. The germline CDR1 and CDR2 sequences are SGHTA and FQGNSA. The CDR3 has 14 residues. This chain's CDR3 is CASSWGRMRHEQFF. The CDR3 nucleotides are TGTGCCAGCAGCTGGGGTAGAATGCGGCATGAGCAGTTCTTC.

This clone was picked up a small number of times. The rearrangement links TRBV28 to TRBJ2-7; 9 positions match TRBD1. The V gene end was trimmed by 7 bases and the J gene end by 4 bases; junction bases not matched to a gene: 11. CDR3 size: 15 residues. Germline V gives CDR1 MDHEN, CDR2 SYDVKM. The CDR3 protein is CASKPAGQGPYEQYF. The CDR3 DNA reads as TGTGCCAGCAAACCGGCCGGACAGGGGCCGTACGAGCAGTACTTC.

This clone has just one count. The rearrangement joins TRBV6-6 to TRBJ1-1; 7 nucleotides agree with TRBD1. Trimming removed 3 bases from V and 0 bases from J; junction bases left unmatched: 4. The CDR3 consists of 15 residues. The germline gives CDR1 MNHNY, CDR2 SVGAGI (reference sequence). CDR3 DNA: TGTGCCAGCAGTTATTCGGGACAGCTGAACACTGAAGCTTTCTTT. Translation gives CASSYSGQLNTEAFF.

The chain carries TRBV28 and TRBJ2-5; a weak D match, TRBD1 (6 bases). The germline V and J ends were trimmed by 4 bases and 9 bases, with 18 bases remaining between them. Germline V gene data show CDR1 as MDHEN and CDR2 as SYDVKM. The CDR3 extends over 14 amino acids. CDR3 in amino acids: CASSYPQGPLAQYF. CDR3 DNA sequence: TGTGCCAGCAGTTACCCACAGGGACCCTTGGCCCAGTACTTC. Full variable domain (rest looked up from reference TRBV28 and TRBJ2-5): DVKVTQSSRYLVKRTGEKVFLECVQDMDHENMFWYRQDPGLGLRLIYFSYDVKMKEKGDIPEGYSVSREKKERFSLILESASTNQTSMYLCASSYPQGPLAQYFGPGTRLLVL.

The chain joins TRBV6-5 to TRBJ2-7, with a weak D call TRBD1 (6 bases). V was shortened by 9 bases and J by 2 bases, with 11 bases between the two germline ends. The germline V gene encodes CDR1 MNHEY and CDR2 SVGAGI. The CDR3 runs to 12 residues. The DNA for the CDR3 is TGTGCCAGTGGGACACCCGCCTACGAGCAGTACTTC. Protein: CASGTPAYEQYF.

CDR3 amino acids: CASSFTSGTDTQYF. DNA for the CDR3: TGTGCCAGCAGCTTCACTAGCGGGACAGATACGCAGTATTTT. The chain combines TRBV7-2 with TRBJ2-3, with 9 bases lining up with TRBD2. The CDR3 runs 14 residues. V lost 3 bases to trimming and J lost 3 bases; unmatched junction nucleotides: 1. Germline V CDR1 and CDR2: SGHTA, FQGNSA.

The genes are TRBV7-3 and TRBJ1-2; D is perhaps TRBD1 (5 bases). Trimming pared 5 bases from V and 2 bases from J, leaving 9 bases between. Germline-derived CDR1 and CDR2 are SGHTA and FQGTGA. This CDR3 spans 13 amino acids. The CDR3 DNA sequence: TGTGCCAGCAGCCAGGGACTAAACTATGGCTACACCTTC. Translation gives CASSQGLNYGYTF.

The chain carries TRBV9 and TRBJ1-3; 7 bases align to TRBD1. Germline V gene data show CDR1 as SGDLS and CDR2 as YYNGEE. Unmatched junction bases numbered 3, after V lost 3 bases and J lost 0 bases. This CDR3 region has 15 residues. The CDR3 sequence: CASSAGTASGNTIYF. Written as DNA, the CDR3 is TGTGCCAGCAGCGCCGGGACAGCCTCTGGAAACACCATATATTTT. Full variable domain (rest looked up from reference TRBV9 and TRBJ1-3): DSGVTQTPKHLITATGQRVTLRCSPRSGDLSVYWYQQSLDQGLQFLIQYYNGEERAKGNILERFSAQQFPDLHSELNLSSLELGDSALYFCASSAGTASGNTIYFGEGSWLTVV.

This clone has only one observation. The chain joins TRBV4-1 to TRBJ2-1; D not resolved. V was trimmed by 0 bases and J by 3 bases, leaving 18 bases between them. Per germline, CDR1 MGHRA and CDR2 YSYEKL. The CDR3 has 18 residues. The CDR3 DNA reads as TGCGCCAGCAGCCAAGAGTCTATAACAGAAAAATTCTACAATGAGCAGTTCTTC. Protein product: CASSQESITEKFYNEQFF.

In this sample, this clone turned up a few times. The chain joins TRBV30 to TRBJ1-5; no clear D. Trimming shortened V by 2 bases and J by 2 bases, and 10 bases separated the two germline ends. The CDR3 extends over 14 amino acids. In germline, CDR1 is GTSNPN, CDR2 SVGIG (reference sequence). CDR3 nucleotide sequence: TGTGCCTGGAGTATTCGGGGAGGCAATCAGCCCCAGCATTTT. The encoded protein is CAWSIRGGNQPQHF.

V is TRBV7-2 and J is TRBJ2-1; tentatively, D is TRBD1 (5 bases). The germline CDR1 and CDR2 sequences are SGHTA and FQGNSA. This CDR3 is 17 amino acids long. V was cut by 1 base and J by 2 bases, with 15 bases left in between. CDR3 amino acids: CASSLGGNQGTYNEQFF. As DNA, the CDR3 is TGTGCCAGCAGCTTAGGAGGCAACCAGGGAACCTACAATGAGCAGTTCTTC. The complete variable domain, with remaining parts taken from reference TRBV7-2 and TRBJ2-1, reads GAGVSQSPSNKVTEKGKDVELRCDPISGHTALYWYRQSLGQGLEFLIYFQGNSAPDKSGLPSDRFSAERTGGSVSTLTIQRTQQEDSAVYLCASSLGGNQGTYNEQFFGPGTRLTVL.

J is TRBJ1-1 and V is TRBV5-1; 8 bases fit TRBD1. The CDR3 has 15 residues. The junction had 10 bases not matched to a gene; V was cut back by 4 bases and J by 5 bases. CDR1 SGHRS and CDR2 YFSETQ come from the germline V gene. The CDR3 protein is CASSIRQGIGTEAFF. The CDR3 nucleotides are TGCGCCAGCAGCATTCGACAGGGGATAGGAACTGAAGCTTTCTTT. The full variable domain, with the rest looked up from reference TRBV5-1 and TRBJ1-1, is KAGVTQTPRYLIKTRGQQVTLSCSPISGHRSVSWYQQTPGQGLQFLFEYFSETQRNKGNFPGRFSGRQFSNSRSEMNVSTLELGDSALYLCASSIRQGIGTEAFFGQGTRLTVV.

The sample holds a few counts of this clone. The CDR3 loop is CASSPKLAGGTTDTQYF. The CDR3 nucleotides are TGTGCCAGCTCACCGAAACTAGCGGGAGGAACCACAGATACGCAGTATTTT. This sequence joins TRBV18 and TRBJ2-3; 12 bases fit TRBD2. The CDR3 runs 17 residues. The germline V gene encodes CDR1 KGHSH and CDR2 LQKENI. The J segment lost 2 bases and the V segment lost 3 bases, leaving 6 bases of the junction unmatched.

The CDR3 coding sequence is TGCAGTGCTTCTCGACTAGCGGAGCAGTTCTTC. Translating gives CSASRLAEQFF. V is TRBV20-1 and J is TRBJ2-1; TRBD2 matches at 8 bases. Germline V CDR1 and CDR2: DFQATT, SNEGSKA (reference sequence). The CDR3 is 11 residues long. With 5 bases clipped from V and 10 bases from J, the junction kept 4 bases outside the gene matches.

Worth noting for this clone: Its ends do not fully match the called genes, so a read error is possible. The chain has TRBV5-4 and TRBJ1-1, with TRBD1 matching 8 bases. Germline V CDR1 and CDR2: SGHNT, YYREEE (reference sequence). CDR3 length equals 14 residues. CDR3 DNA: TGCGCCAGCAGCCAAGAGCGGACAGGGCAAAGAGCTTTCTTT. Amino acids: CASSQERTGQRAFF.

The sample holds a few counts of this clone. This chain connects TRBV7-2 to TRBJ2-3; weak D call: TRBD2 (7 bases). The V and J ends lost 1 base and 4 bases respectively, with 15 bases between them. This CDR3 contains 16 residues. CDR1 is SGHTA and CDR2 is FQGNSA in the germline V gene. The CDR3 reads CASSLVGGGRADTQYF. As DNA, the CDR3 is TGTGCCAGCAGCTTAGTCGGCGGGGGCAGGGCAGATACGCAGTATTTT.